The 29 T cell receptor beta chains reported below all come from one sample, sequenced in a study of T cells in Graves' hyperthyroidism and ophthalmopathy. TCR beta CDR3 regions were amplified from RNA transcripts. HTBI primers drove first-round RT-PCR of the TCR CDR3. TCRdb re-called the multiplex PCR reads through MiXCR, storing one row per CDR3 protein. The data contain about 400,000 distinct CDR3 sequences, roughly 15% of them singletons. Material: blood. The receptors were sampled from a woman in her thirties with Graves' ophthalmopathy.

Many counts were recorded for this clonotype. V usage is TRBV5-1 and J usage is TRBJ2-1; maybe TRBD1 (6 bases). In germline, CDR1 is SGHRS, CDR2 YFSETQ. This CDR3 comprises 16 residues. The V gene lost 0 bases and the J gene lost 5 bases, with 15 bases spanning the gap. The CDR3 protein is CASSLAPGQRNNEQFF. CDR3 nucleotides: TGCGCCAGCAGCTTGGCCCCCGGACAGCGTAACAATGAGCAGTTCTTC.

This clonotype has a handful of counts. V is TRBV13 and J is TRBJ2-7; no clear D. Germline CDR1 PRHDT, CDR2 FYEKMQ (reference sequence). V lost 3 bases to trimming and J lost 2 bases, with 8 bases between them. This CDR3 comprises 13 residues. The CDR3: CASSLGITYEQYF. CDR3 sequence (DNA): TGTGCCAGCAGCTTGGGAATCACCTACGAGCAGTACTTC.

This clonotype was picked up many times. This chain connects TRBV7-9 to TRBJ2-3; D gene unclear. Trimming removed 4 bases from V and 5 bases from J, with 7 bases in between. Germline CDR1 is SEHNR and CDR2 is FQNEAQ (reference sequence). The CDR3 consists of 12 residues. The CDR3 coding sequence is TGTGCCAGCAGCTCACTTAGAGATACGCAGTATTTT. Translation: CASSSLRDTQYF.

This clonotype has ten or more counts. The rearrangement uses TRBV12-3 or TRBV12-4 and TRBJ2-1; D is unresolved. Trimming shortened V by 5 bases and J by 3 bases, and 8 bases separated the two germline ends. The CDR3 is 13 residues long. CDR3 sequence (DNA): TGTGCCAGCAGTAGAAGAGACTACAATGAGCAGTTCTTC. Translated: CASSRRDYNEQFF.

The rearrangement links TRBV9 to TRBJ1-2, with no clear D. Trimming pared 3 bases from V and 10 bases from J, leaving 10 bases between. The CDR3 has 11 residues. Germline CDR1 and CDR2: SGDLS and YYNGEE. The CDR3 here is CASSEGPIYTF. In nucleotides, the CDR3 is TGTGCCAGCAGCGAGGGTCCGATCTACACCTTC.

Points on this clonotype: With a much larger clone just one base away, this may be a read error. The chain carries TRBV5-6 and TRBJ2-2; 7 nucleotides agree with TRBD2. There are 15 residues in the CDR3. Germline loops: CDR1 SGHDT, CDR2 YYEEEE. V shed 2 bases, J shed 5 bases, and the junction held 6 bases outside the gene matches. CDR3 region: CASSLAGIKTGELFF. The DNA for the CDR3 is TGTGCCAGCAGCTTAGCGGGGATTAAGACCGGGGAGCTGTTTTTT.

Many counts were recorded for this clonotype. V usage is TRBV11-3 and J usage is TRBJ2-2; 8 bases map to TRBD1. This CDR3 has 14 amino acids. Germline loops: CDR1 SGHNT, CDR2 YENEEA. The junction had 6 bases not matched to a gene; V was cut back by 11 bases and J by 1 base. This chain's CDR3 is CAGTGQGNTGELFF. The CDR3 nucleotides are TGTGCCGGGACCGGACAGGGGAACACCGGGGAGCTGTTTTTT.

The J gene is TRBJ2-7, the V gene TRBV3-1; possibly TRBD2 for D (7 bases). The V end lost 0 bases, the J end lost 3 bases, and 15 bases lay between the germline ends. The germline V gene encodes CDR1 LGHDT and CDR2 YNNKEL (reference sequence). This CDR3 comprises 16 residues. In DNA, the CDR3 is TGTGCCAGCAGCCAAGAGGTAGGGGGGGAGGTCTACGAGCAGTACTTC. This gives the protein CASSQEVGGEVYEQYF.

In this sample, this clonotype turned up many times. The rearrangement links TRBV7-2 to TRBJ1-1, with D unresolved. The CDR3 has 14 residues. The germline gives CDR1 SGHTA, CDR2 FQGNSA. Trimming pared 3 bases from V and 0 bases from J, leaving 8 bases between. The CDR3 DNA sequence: TGTGCCAGCAGCTTCTCCCAATTGAACACTGAAGCTTTCTTT. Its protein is CASSFSQLNTEAFF.

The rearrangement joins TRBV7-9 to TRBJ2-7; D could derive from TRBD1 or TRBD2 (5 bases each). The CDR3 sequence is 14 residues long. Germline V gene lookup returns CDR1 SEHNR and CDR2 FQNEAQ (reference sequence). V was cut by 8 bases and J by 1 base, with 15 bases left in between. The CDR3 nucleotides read TGTGCCAGCGGCATGGGACGGGATTCCTACGAGCAGTACTTC. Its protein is CASGMGRDSYEQYF. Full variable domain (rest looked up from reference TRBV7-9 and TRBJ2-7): DTGVSQNPRHKITKRGQNVTFRCDPISEHNRLYWYRQTLGQGPEFLTYFQNEAQLEKSRLLSDRFSAERPKGSFSTLEIQRTEQGDSAMYLCASGMGRDSYEQYFGPGTRLTVT.

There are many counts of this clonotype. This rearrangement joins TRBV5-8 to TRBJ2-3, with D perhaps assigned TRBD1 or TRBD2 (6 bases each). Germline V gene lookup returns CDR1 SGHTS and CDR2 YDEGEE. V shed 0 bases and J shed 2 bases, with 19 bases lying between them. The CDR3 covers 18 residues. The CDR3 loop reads CASSLGMGGLPNTDTQYF. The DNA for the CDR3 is TGTGCCAGCAGCTTGGGTATGGGGGGCTTACCAAACACAGATACGCAGTATTTT.

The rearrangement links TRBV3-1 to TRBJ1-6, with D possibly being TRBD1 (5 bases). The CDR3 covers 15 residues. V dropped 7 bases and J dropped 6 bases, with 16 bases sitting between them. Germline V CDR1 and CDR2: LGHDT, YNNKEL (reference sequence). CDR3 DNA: TGTGCCAGCACCCTTGGGGCATACGCTAATTCACCCCTCCACTTT. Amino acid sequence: CASTLGAYANSPLHF.

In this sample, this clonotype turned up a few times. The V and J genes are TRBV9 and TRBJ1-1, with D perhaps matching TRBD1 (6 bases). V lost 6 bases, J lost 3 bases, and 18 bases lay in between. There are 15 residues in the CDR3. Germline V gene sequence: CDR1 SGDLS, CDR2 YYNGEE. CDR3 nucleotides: TGTGCCAGCACCTTTGGGGGCCATATCGACACTGAAGCTTTCTTT. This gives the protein CASTFGGHIDTEAFF.

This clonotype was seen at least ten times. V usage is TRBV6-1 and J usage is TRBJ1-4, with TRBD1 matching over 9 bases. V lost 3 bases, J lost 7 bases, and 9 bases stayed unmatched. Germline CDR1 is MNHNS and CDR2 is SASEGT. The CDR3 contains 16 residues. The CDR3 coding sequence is TGTGCCAGCAGTGACCGGGACAGGGAATGGAGTGAAAAACTGTTTTTT. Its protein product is CASSDRDREWSEKLFF.

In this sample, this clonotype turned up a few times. DNA for the CDR3: TGTGCCAGCAGTTCCCTCGGACGGCACTATGGCTACACCTTC. Translated: CASSSLGRHYGYTF. The chain employs TRBV28 and TRBJ1-2; D is undetermined. V lost 4 bases and J 3 bases, leaving 12 bases between the germline ends. There are 14 residues in the CDR3. Germline-derived CDR1 and CDR2 are MDHEN and SYDVKM.

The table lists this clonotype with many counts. The CDR3 nucleotides are TGTGCCAGCAGTGAATCGGAGATGATGAACACTGAAGCTTTCTTT. This gives the protein CASSESEMMNTEAFF. V usage is TRBV6-1 and J usage is TRBJ1-1; no clear D gene. There are 15 residues in the CDR3. Germline V CDR1 and CDR2: MNHNS, SASEGT. Trimming stripped 2 bases from V and 0 bases from J, with 10 bases between.

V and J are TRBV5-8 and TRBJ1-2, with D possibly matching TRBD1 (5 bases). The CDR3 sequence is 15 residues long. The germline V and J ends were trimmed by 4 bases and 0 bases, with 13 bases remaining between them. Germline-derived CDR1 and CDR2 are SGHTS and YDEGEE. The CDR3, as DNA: TGTGCCAGCAGCGATTGGACACTCGCTAACTATGGCTACACCTTC. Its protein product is CASSDWTLANYGYTF.

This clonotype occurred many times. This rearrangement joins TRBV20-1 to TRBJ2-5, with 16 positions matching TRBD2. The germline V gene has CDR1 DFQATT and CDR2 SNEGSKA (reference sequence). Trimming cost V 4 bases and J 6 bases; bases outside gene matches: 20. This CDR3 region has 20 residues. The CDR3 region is CSATPDPGLAGGAGLKTQYF. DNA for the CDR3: TGCAGTGCTACCCCTGATCCGGGACTAGCGGGGGGGGCTGGACTAAAGACCCAGTACTTC.

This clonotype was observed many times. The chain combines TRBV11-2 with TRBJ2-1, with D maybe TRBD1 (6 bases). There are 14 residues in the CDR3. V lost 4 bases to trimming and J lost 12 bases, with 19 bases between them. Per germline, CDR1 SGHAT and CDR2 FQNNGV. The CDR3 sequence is CASSSYRDLMGQFF. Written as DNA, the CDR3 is TGTGCCAGCAGCTCCTACAGGGATCTTATGGGGCAGTTCTTC. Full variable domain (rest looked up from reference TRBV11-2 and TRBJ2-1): EAGVAQSPRYKIIEKRQSVAFWCNPISGHATLYWYQQILGQGPKLLIQFQNNGVVDDSQLPKDRFSAERLKGVDSTLKIQPAKLEDSAVYLCASSSYRDLMGQFFGPGTRLTVL.

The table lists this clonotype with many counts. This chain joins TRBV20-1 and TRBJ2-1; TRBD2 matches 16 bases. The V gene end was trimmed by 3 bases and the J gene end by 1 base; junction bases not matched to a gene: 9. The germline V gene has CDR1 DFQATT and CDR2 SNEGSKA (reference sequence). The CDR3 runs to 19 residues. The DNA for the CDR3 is TGCAGTGCTAGTGACGGGACTAGCGGGGGGGCTGGGTCCTACAATGAGCAGTTCTTC. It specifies CSASDGTSGGAGSYNEQFF.

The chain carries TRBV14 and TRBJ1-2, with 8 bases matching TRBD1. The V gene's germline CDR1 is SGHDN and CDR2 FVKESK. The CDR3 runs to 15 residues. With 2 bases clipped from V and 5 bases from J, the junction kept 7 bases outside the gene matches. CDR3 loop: CASSQPGQAVYGYTF. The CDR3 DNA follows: TGTGCCAGCAGCCAACCGGGACAGGCTGTTTATGGCTACACCTTC.

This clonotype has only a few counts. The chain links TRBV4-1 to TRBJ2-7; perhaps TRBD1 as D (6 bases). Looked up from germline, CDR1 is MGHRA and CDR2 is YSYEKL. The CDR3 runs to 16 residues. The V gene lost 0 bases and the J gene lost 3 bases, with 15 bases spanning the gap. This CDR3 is CASSQDLGATYYEQYF. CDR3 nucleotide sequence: TGCGCCAGCAGCCAAGATTTGGGGGCAACCTACTACGAGCAGTACTTC.

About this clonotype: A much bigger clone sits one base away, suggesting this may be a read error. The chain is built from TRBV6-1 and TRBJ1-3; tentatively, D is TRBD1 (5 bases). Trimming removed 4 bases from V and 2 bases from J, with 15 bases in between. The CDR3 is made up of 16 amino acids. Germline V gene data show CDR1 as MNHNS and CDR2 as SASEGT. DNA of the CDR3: TGTGCCAGCAGTGCCCTACAGGACGGCACTGGAAACACCATATATTTT. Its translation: CASSALQDGTGNTIYF.

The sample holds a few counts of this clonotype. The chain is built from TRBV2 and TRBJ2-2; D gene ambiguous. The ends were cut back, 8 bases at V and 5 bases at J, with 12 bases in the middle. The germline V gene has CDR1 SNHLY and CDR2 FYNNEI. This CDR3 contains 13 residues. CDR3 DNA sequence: TGTGCCAGCGTACAGTTCGTTACCGGGGAGCTGTTTTTT. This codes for CASVQFVTGELFF.

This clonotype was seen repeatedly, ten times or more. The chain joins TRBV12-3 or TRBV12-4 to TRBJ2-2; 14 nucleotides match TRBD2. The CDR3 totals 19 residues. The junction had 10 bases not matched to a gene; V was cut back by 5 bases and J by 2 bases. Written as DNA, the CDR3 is TGTGCCAGCAGTCCTAACCCCGGGACTAGCGGGAGTAACACCGGGGAGCTGTTTTTT. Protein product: CASSPNPGTSGSNTGELFF.

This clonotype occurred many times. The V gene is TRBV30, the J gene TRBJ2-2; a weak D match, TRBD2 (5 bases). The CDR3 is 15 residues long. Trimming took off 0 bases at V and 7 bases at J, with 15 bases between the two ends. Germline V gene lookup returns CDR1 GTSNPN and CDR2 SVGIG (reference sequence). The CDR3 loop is CAWSVLAHSGGELFF. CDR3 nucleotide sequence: TGTGCCTGGAGTGTATTAGCACACAGCGGCGGGGAGCTGTTTTTT.

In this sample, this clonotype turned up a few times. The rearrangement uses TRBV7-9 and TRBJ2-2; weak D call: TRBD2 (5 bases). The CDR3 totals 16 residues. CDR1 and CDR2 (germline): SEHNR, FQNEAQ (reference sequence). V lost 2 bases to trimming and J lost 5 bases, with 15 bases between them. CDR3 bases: TGTGCCAGCAGCTTATCGTCCGCGGGCCCGACCGGGGAGCTGTTTTTT. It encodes CASSLSSAGPTGELFF.

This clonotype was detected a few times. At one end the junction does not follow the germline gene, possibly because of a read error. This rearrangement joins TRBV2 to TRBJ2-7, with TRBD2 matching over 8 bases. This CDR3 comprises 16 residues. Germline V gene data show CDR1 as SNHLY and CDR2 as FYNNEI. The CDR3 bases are TGTGCCGGCAGATCATCTTCGGGGGGGGGGGCCTACGAGCAGTACTTC. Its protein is CAGRSSSGGGAYEQYF.

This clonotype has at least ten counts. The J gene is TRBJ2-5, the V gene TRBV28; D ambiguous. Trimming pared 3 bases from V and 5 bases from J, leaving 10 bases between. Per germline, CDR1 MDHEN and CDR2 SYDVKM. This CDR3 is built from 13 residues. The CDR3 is CASSFPPGETQYF. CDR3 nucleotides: TGTGCCAGCAGTTTCCCGCCCGGGGAGACCCAGTACTTC.